Presented here are 19 T cell receptor beta chains from one specimen sequenced in a study of T cells in Graves' hyperthyroidism and ophthalmopathy. Regions amplified from RNA transcripts were the TCR beta CDR3 regions. RT-PCR in the first round (using the HTBI primer set) targeted the TCR CDR3. Via MiXCR, TCRdb re-called the multiplex PCR reads, giving one row per CDR3 protein. The sample records more than 550,000 distinct CDR3 sequences, around 19% being singletons. The source material was blood. These receptors all come from a woman in her 50s with Graves' hyperthyroidism that later progressed to Graves' ophthalmopathy.

This sequence joins TRBV5-5 and TRBJ1-1; D might be TRBD1 (5 bases). CDR1 SGHKS and CDR2 YYEKEE come from the germline V gene (reference sequence). This CDR3 contains 15 residues. Trimming shortened V by 2 bases and J by 1 base, and 12 bases separated the two germline ends. CDR3 DNA sequence: TGTGCCAGCAGCTTTATCCCGGGGGAGAACACTGAAGCTTTCTTT. It encodes CASSFIPGENTEAFF. Together with reference TRBV5-5 and TRBJ1-1, the CDR3 gives the full variable domain: DAGVTQSPTHLIKTRGQQVTLRCSPISGHKSVSWYQQVLGQGPQFIFQYYEKEERGRGNFPDRFSARQFPNYSSELNVNALLLGDSALYLCASSFIPGENTEAFFGQGTRLTVV.

The chain joins TRBV6-1 to TRBJ2-1; D might be TRBD1 or TRBD2, each matching 5 bases. CDR1 and CDR2 (germline): MNHNS, SASEGT. This CDR3 is built from 15 residues. V shed 0 bases and J shed 2 bases, with 8 bases lying between them. The CDR3 reads CASSEARGPYNEQFF. In DNA form, the CDR3 reads TGTGCCAGCAGTGAAGCTCGGGGACCCTACAATGAGCAGTTCTTC.

This clonotype was detected many times. The chain is built from TRBV7-2 and TRBJ2-3; D is possibly TRBD1 or TRBD2 (5 bases each). The germline CDR1 and CDR2 sequences are SGHTA and FQGNSA. The CDR3 is 16 residues long. Trimming left V 5 bases short and J 2 bases short, with 17 bases between. Here the CDR3 DNA reads TGTGCCAGCAGCCTGGACTGGGGACGCTACACAGATACGCAGTATTTT. This translates into CASSLDWGRYTDTQYF.

The chain carries TRBV7-9 and TRBJ1-6, with D hard to call. The CDR3 runs 14 residues. V was trimmed by 4 bases and J by 0 bases, leaving 4 bases between them. Germline V gene sequence: CDR1 SEHNR, CDR2 FQNEAQ (reference sequence). CDR3 in amino acids: CASSWASYNSPLHF. The CDR3 nucleotides are TGTGCCAGCAGCTGGGCCTCCTATAATTCACCCCTCCACTTT.

The CDR3 region has the DNA TGCAGTGCTAGGGGTTGGGACTATGGCTACACCTTC. The encoded protein is CSARGWDYGYTF. This chain joins TRBV20-1 and TRBJ1-2; no firm D call. V was trimmed by 3 bases and J by 3 bases, leaving 8 bases between them. The CDR3 length is 12 residues. The germline CDR1 and CDR2 sequences are DFQATT and SNEGSKA (reference sequence).

This clonotype has just a few counts. In nucleotides, the CDR3 is TGTGCCTGGAGGGACAGCCTCAATCAGCCCCAGCATTTT. Amino acid sequence: CAWRDSLNQPQHF. V is TRBV30 and J is TRBJ1-5, with TRBD1 as a possible D gene (6 bases). CDR1 GTSNPN and CDR2 SVGIG come from the germline V gene (reference sequence). V was clipped by 3 bases and J by 3 bases, with 9 bases between them. This CDR3 is built from 13 residues.

This clonotype has at least ten counts. The rearrangement uses TRBV6-5 and TRBJ2-5; D is ambiguous. CDR1 and CDR2 (germline): MNHEY, SVGAGI. The ends were cut back, 2 bases at V and 1 base at J, with 8 bases in the middle. CDR3 length: 14 amino acids. Here the CDR3 DNA reads TGTGCCAGCAGTTACGGCAGCTTCCAAGAGACCCAGTACTTC. Translation: CASSYGSFQETQYF.

V is TRBV5-1 and J is TRBJ2-3; TRBD2 matches at 8 bases. Germline CDR1 and CDR2: SGHRS and YFSETQ. This CDR3 is built from 16 residues. Trimming at V came to 4 bases and at J to 0 bases, leaving 7 bases not matched to a gene. The DNA for the CDR3 is TGCGCCAGCAGCGAAATAGCGGGGCCTAGCACAGATACGCAGTATTTT. Its protein is CASSEIAGPSTDTQYF.

This clonotype was detected many times. J is TRBJ2-3 and V is TRBV27, with TRBD2 matching 9 bases. The CDR3 has 16 amino acids. V lost 6 bases to trimming and J lost 2 bases; unmatched junction nucleotides: 9. Germline V gives CDR1 MNHEY, CDR2 SMNVEV (reference sequence). The CDR3 DNA reads TGTGCCAGCAGCCTCGTTAGCGGGAGTTACACAGATACGCAGTATTTT. Translation: CASSLVSGSYTDTQYF.

In this sample, this clonotype turned up a few times. The V call is TRBV9, the J call TRBJ1-1; no definite D call. Trimming pared 1 base from V and 4 bases from J, leaving 11 bases between. CDR1 is SGDLS and CDR2 is YYNGEE in the germline V gene. This CDR3 has 14 residues. CDR3 amino acids: CASSVPDLGTEAFF. In DNA, the CDR3 is TGTGCCAGCAGCGTACCGGACTTAGGCACTGAAGCTTTCTTT.

This clonotype has more than one count but fewer than ten. The J gene is TRBJ1-6, the V gene TRBV10-3; D unclear. The germline V gene has CDR1 ENHRY and CDR2 SYGVKD. V gave up 4 bases and J gave up 6 bases, with 10 bases separating them. The CDR3 has 14 amino acids. CDR3 residues: CAISVSGTNSPLHF. Written as DNA, the CDR3 is TGTGCCATCAGTGTTTCAGGAACTAATTCACCCCTCCACTTT.

For this clonotype: A read error is possible here, since a much larger clone lies one base away. The chain joins TRBV3-1 to TRBJ1-5; 8 bases agree with TRBD1. Unmatched junction bases numbered 14, after V lost 4 bases and J lost 9 bases. The CDR3 has 16 residues. The germline V gene has CDR1 LGHDT and CDR2 YNNKEL (reference sequence). CDR3 sequence: CASSRAGTGVSGPQHF. In nucleotides, the CDR3 is TGTGCCAGCAGCCGGGCGGGGACAGGAGTATCTGGGCCCCAGCATTTT.

V and J are TRBV5-1 and TRBJ1-2; a possible D gene is TRBD1 (6 bases). The CDR3 extends over 14 amino acids. Trimming stripped 2 bases from V and 6 bases from J, with 14 bases between. In germline, CDR1 is SGHRS, CDR2 YFSETQ. The CDR3 DNA reads as TGCGCCAGCAGCTTTGACAGGCCCCGGGATGGCTACACCTTC. It codes for CASSFDRPRDGYTF. Filled out from reference TRBV5-1 and TRBJ1-2, the complete variable domain reads KAGVTQTPRYLIKTRGQQVTLSCSPISGHRSVSWYQQTPGQGLQFLFEYFSETQRNKGNFPGRFSGRQFSNSRSEMNVSTLELGDSALYLCASSFDRPRDGYTFGSGTRLTVV.

The J gene is TRBJ1-5, the V gene TRBV19, with 7 bases lining up with TRBD1. Per germline, CDR1 LNHDA and CDR2 SQIVND (reference sequence). The CDR3 contains 18 residues. Losses at the gene ends were 6 bases for V and 1 base for J; bases not matched to a gene: 15. Here the CDR3 reads CASRKDRTGSVSNQPQHF. As DNA, the CDR3 is TGTGCCAGTAGGAAGGATAGGACAGGTTCGGTAAGCAATCAGCCCCAGCATTTT. The full variable domain, its missing parts supplied by reference TRBV19 and TRBJ1-5, is DGGITQSPKYLFRKEGQNVTLSCEQNLNHDAMYWYRQDPGQGLRLIYYSQIVNDFQKGDIAEGYSVSREKKESFPLTVTSAQKNPTAFYLCASRKDRTGSVSNQPQHFGDGTRLSIL.

This clonotype was seen ten or more times. The V call is TRBV30, the J call TRBJ1-1; no reliable D call. Germline V gene sequence: CDR1 GTSNPN, CDR2 SVGIG (reference sequence). The CDR3 extends over 16 amino acids. The V gene lost 1 base and the J gene lost 0 bases, with 15 bases spanning the gap. The CDR3, as DNA: TGTGCCTGGAGTGCCATCACCAGTTCAATGAACACTGAAGCTTTCTTT. Its translation is CAWSAITSSMNTEAFF.

The V gene is TRBV6-1, the J gene TRBJ1-2; 8 bases line up with TRBD1. The CDR3 contains 12 residues. V shed 4 bases and J 7 bases; nucleotides not matched to a gene: 2. Germline loops: CDR1 MNHNS, CDR2 SASEGT. The CDR3 here is CASSATGGGYTF. CDR3 coding DNA: TGTGCCAGCAGTGCAACAGGGGGTGGCTACACCTTC.

The DNA for the CDR3 is TGCAGTGCTCCCCGGGACAGTATGAACACTGAAGCTTTCTTT. Translating gives CSAPRDSMNTEAFF. The chain uses TRBV20-1 and TRBJ1-1, with TRBD1 identical over 7 bases. J was trimmed by 0 bases and V by 5 bases; bases with no gene match: 6. The germline V gene encodes CDR1 DFQATT and CDR2 SNEGSKA (reference sequence). The CDR3 runs 14 residues.

The table lists this clonotype with a few counts. The chain employs TRBV11-2 and TRBJ2-1; a possible D gene is TRBD1 (5 bases). V was clipped by 5 bases and J by 6 bases, with 11 bases between them. This CDR3 contains 13 residues. CDR1 is SGHAT, CDR2 FQNNGV, per germline. The CDR3 DNA reads TGTGCCAGCAGCCCCTCGACAGTCAATGAGCAGTTCTTC. Its protein product is CASSPSTVNEQFF.

The sample holds many counts of this clonotype. This chain connects TRBV3-1 to TRBJ1-5, with no clear D. This CDR3 spans 14 amino acids. V lost 0 bases, J lost 4 bases, and 7 bases lay in between. Germline assignment: CDR1 LGHDT and CDR2 YNNKEL (reference sequence). The CDR3 region is CASSQDSENQPQHF. CDR3 DNA sequence: TGTGCCAGCAGCCAAGACAGTGAAAATCAGCCCCAGCATTTT.